Given below is one TCR beta chain in context. This receptor's antigen is unknown. Base qualities are not recorded, but no much larger clone differs from it by a single base. Participants in the prospective study were aged roughly 18 to 100 years, lived in approximately 26 United States geographic areas, and enrolled through a virtual design. In the prospective study, cohorts were assigned on the basis of participant-reported clinical history obtained from a screening survey and a study questionnaire. Each participant in the prospective study had whole blood, serum and a nasopharyngeal or oropharyngeal swab collected by mobile phlebotomists. Prospective study participants could optionally give additional blood draws and questionnaires over an approximately 2-month period. Blood samples from the prospective study were shipped frozen or at room temperature prior to DNA extraction. The data were taken from a study of blood T cell repertoires in COVID-19 (TCRdb year 2020). At the level of the whole study: Samples from collaborators originated in the United States, Italy and Spain and spanned both the acute and convalescent phases of COVID-19. The material from the prospective study consisted of cDNA or gDNA derived from T cells, B-cell-depleted T cells, or PBMCs. Deeply sampled blood TCRbeta repertoires from subjects exposed to, actively infected with, or recovered from COVID-19 were included in the dataset. The repertoires were released in a freely available public database meant as a resource for research on the immune response to SARS-CoV-2. Where available, HLA class I and class II types were taken from metadata supplied by the sample provider and were not determined by assay-based typing. A de-identified subject ID, COVID-19 status, age in years and sex were almost always included in the sample metadata. The samples were drawn from the first 160 participants of the ongoing ImmuneRACE study and from 1,254 subjects provided by 6 global collaborators.

TCRbeta CDR3 regions were amplified from genomic DNA using the immunoSEQ Assay, a bias-controlled multiplex PCR. Per the original workflow: The number of nucleated cells in each sample was estimated by amplification of reference gene primers within the assay. Sequence reads were collapsed and filtered to measure the absolute abundance of every unique TCRbeta CDR3 rearrangement. For each sample, productive Simpson clonality was calculated as the square root of Simpson's diversity index across productive rearrangements. As stored in TCRdb, this immuneACCESS dataset retains in-frame rearrangements with V and J assigned. A fraction of the clones does not appear; measured against another copy, unresolved V genes explain less than half of the discrepancy, and the remainder lacks a known reason. The V and J calls and clone size are taken from that table; D and trimming were inferred from the DNA. Here the sample has hundreds of thousands of clones; approximately 85% occur a single time. The ten largest clonotypes hold approximately 2.1% of the sample.

Study-level results and caveats: The amount of clinical and demographic metadata varied by source and participant and was provided uncurated.

The germline V gene provides CDR1 SNHLY and CDR2 FYNNEI. V sheds 2 bases and J sheds 7 bases, leaving 11 bases between their ends. The CDR3 holds 13 amino acids from the cysteine to the phenylalanine. The sequence is cut down to CDR3 DNA, 39 bases in frame from base 1. The clonotype comes from a woman in her thirties or forties with acute COVID-19. The chain links TRBV2 with TRBJ1-2, with the D gene call left open. The material sequenced was PBMCs or T cells enriched from blood (not recorded which). CDR3 loop: CASSESPPGGYTF. The DNA sequence is TGTGCCAGCAGTGAATCCCCGCCGGGTGGCTACACCTTC.